This TCR beta chain was obtained from a study of blood T cell repertoires in COVID-19. Looking at the study overall: COVID-19 samples, acute and convalescent, were from the United States, Italy and Spain. PBMCs, B-cell-depleted T cells, or T cells provided the cDNA or gDNA that made up the material.

Unmatched junction bases numbered 4, after V lost 4 bases and J lost 4 bases. Germline-derived CDR1 and CDR2 are SGHRS and YFSETQ. The CDR3 has 13 residues. Per the original methods: Reference gene primer amplification yielded estimated nucleated cell counts. Clones were read by immunoSEQ multiplex PCR, and TCRdb kept only the in-frame ones, dropping some. The V and J calls and the clone size are those of that table, but D and trimming were determined from the DNA. Counted here are about 60,000 clones, more than 80% occurring once; the ten biggest clones make up around 15%. The chain employs TRBV5-1 and TRBJ1-2; 7 bases align to TRBD1. The TCR originated in a human donor with active COVID-19. The donor label of this sample is uncertain. Source material: peripheral blood. CDR3 in amino acids: CASSTDRAYGYTF. The CDR3 coding sequence is TGCGCCAGCAGCACCGACAGGGCCTATGGCTACACCTTC.